Listed here is a single T cell receptor beta chain. The data were obtained in a study of technical replicates of blood from a handful of donors. Some clones are missing from TCRdb's copy, which holds only in-frame ones; the method was immunoSEQ multiplex PCR. The table records about 83,000 clones, approximately 90% of them present only once. CDR1 is SGHRS, CDR2 YFSETQ, per germline. V shed 2 bases and J 0 bases; nucleotides not matched to a gene: 4. The CDR3 totals 17 residues. The genes are TRBV5-1 and TRBJ2-2; the match to TRBD2 covers 10 bases. Sequencing used T cells isolated from PBMCs. The sequence came from a human donor in good health. CDR3 bases: TGCGCCAGCAGCTTACTAGCGGGGCGAACGAACACCGGGGAGCTGTTTTTT. Amino acid sequence: CASSLLAGRTNTGELFF.